These 12 T cell receptor beta chains were all obtained from the same sample, sequenced in a study of blood T cells in healthy people across ages. With a J-beta primer mix and a sample-barcoded 5' primer, a second PCR ran about 6 to 11 cycles. TCRdb called the 5' RACE reads again in MiXCR, with one record for every CDR3 protein. The data show approximately 1,000,000 distinct CDR3 sequences, with around 45% seen just once and 15% to 20% held by the top ten. Sequenced input: blood. The receptors shown here come from a woman aged 60 to 75 in good health.

This clonotype was counted between two and nine times. The chain employs TRBV20-1 and TRBJ2-5; unclear D gene. Trimming took off 1 base at V and 4 bases at J, with 16 bases between the two ends. CDR1 is DFQATT, CDR2 SNEGSKA, per germline (reference sequence). CDR3 size: 15 residues. CDR3 bases: TGCAGTGCTAGAGCGAAGGCTGGGCCGAGAGAGACCCAGTACTTC. Translated: CSARAKAGPRETQYF.

This rearrangement joins TRBV7-9 to TRBJ1-1, with TRBD1 matching 9 bases. The germline CDR1 and CDR2 sequences are SEHNR and FQNEAQ (reference sequence). The CDR3 has 14 amino acids. Germline trimming cut 5 bases from V and 3 bases from J; bases unmatched to any gene: 4. The CDR3 DNA reads TGTGCCAGCAGCACGGGACAGGGTGACACTGAAGCTTTCTTT. It translates to CASSTGQGDTEAFF.

V usage is TRBV11-2 and J usage is TRBJ2-5; 10 bases are a match to TRBD2. V shed 3 bases and J 11 bases; nucleotides not matched to a gene: 15. This CDR3 has 16 amino acids. CDR1 SGHAT and CDR2 FQNNGV come from the germline V gene. The CDR3 DNA reads TGTGCCAGCAGCTTGGCACGGCTAGCGGGAGTAGGTGAGCAGTACTTC. It translates to CASSLARLAGVGEQYF. Supplemented by reference TRBV11-2 and TRBJ2-5, the full variable domain reads EAGVAQSPRYKIIEKRQSVAFWCNPISGHATLYWYQQILGQGPKLLIQFQNNGVVDDSQLPKDRFSAERLKGVDSTLKIQPAKLEDSAVYLCASSLARLAGVGEQYFGPGTRLLVL.

The chain uses TRBV5-1 and TRBJ2-7; weak D call: TRBD1 (5 bases). Per germline, CDR1 SGHRS and CDR2 YFSETQ. The CDR3 loop spans 15 amino acids. Trimming pared 0 bases from V and 1 base from J, leaving 11 bases between. CDR3 DNA sequence: TGCGCCAGCAGCTTGGGCACGGACACTTCCTACGAGCAGTACTTC. It codes for CASSLGTDTSYEQYF.

The chain joins TRBV11-1 to TRBJ2-2, with D perhaps TRBD1 or TRBD2 (5 bases each). Germline V gene data show CDR1 as SGHAT and CDR2 as FQDESV (reference sequence). The CDR3 is 15 residues long. V lost 6 bases and J lost 0, with 11 bases in between. DNA for the CDR3: TGTGCCAGCAGACCCGGGGCTGCGAACACCGGGGAGCTGTTTTTT. Amino acid sequence: CASRPGAANTGELFF. The entire variable domain, with the rest obtained from reference TRBV11-1 and TRBJ2-2, is as follows: EAEVAQSPRYKITEKSQAVAFWCDPISGHATLYWYRQILGQGPELLVQFQDESVVDDSQLPKDRFSAERLKGVDSTLKIQPAELGDSAMYLCASRPGAANTGELFFGEGSRLTVL.

This clonotype was counted a few times. The rearrangement uses TRBV27 and TRBJ2-1, with TRBD2 identical over 9 bases. The CDR3 extends over 15 amino acids. The germline CDR1 and CDR2 sequences are MNHEY and SMNVEV (reference sequence). The ends lost 7 bases at V and 3 bases at J; junction bases unmatched: 7. Here the CDR3 DNA reads TGTGCCAGCAACGTAGCGGGAGCTAACTACAATGAGCAGTTCTTC. Its protein product is CASNVAGANYNEQFF.

This clonotype was counted between two and nine times. The rearrangement links TRBV11-2 to TRBJ2-1, with D possibly being TRBD2 (5 bases). Germline CDR1 SGHAT, CDR2 FQNNGV. The CDR3 runs to 14 residues. The V end lost 5 bases, the J end lost 9 bases, and 17 bases lay between the germline ends. CDR3 nucleotide sequence: TGTGCCAGCAGCCGAGGGTATCAACGTGTTGAGCAGTTCTTC. As protein: CASSRGYQRVEQFF.

This clonotype was observed a handful of times. The rearrangement links TRBV5-1 to TRBJ2-2; weak D call: TRBD1 (5 bases). The V and J ends lost 0 bases and 4 bases respectively, with 7 bases between them. The CDR3 length is 14 residues. Germline lookup yields CDR1 SGHRS and CDR2 YFSETQ. The CDR3 loop reads CASSLAGATGELFF. CDR3 nucleotides: TGCGCCAGCAGCTTGGCTGGGGCCACCGGGGAGCTGTTTTTT.

V is TRBV7-8 and J is TRBJ2-3; 8 positions agree with TRBD2. The V gene end was trimmed by 3 bases and the J gene end by 2 bases; junction bases not matched to a gene: 7. This CDR3 contains 16 residues. CDR1 is SGHVS and CDR2 is FQNEAQ in the germline V gene. The CDR3 DNA reads as TGTGCCAGCAGCTTCGGACTAGCAGCAACCACAGATACGCAGTATTTT. Amino acid sequence: CASSFGLAATTDTQYF. Variable domain in full (rest from reference TRBV7-8 and TRBJ2-3): GAGVSQSPRYKVAKRGQDVALRCDPISGHVSLFWYQQALGQGPEFLTYFQNEAQLDKSGLPSDRFFAERPEGSVSTLKIQRTQQEDSAVYLCASSFGLAATTDTQYFGPGTRLTVL.

V gene TRBV20-1 combines with J gene TRBJ2-7, with D possibly matching TRBD2 (6 bases). Trimming took 3 bases from V and 3 from J, leaving 12 bases between them. CDR1 and CDR2 from the germline V gene are DFQATT and SNEGSKA (reference sequence). The CDR3 runs to 13 residues. CDR3: CSARGSGYYEQYF. The DNA for the CDR3 is TGCAGTGCTAGGGGTAGCGGCTACTACGAGCAGTACTTC.

The chain is built from TRBV18 and TRBJ1-5; TRBD1 matches 8 bases. Germline CDR1 reads KGHSH; CDR2 reads LQKENI. The junction had 4 bases not matched to a gene; V was cut back by 3 bases and J by 0 bases. CDR3 length equals 16 residues. The CDR3 spells CASSPGQGDSNQPQHF. For the CDR3, the DNA is TGTGCCAGCTCACCCGGACAGGGAGATAGCAATCAGCCCCAGCATTTT. Full variable domain (outside the CDR3, taken from reference TRBV18 and TRBJ1-5): NAGVMQNPRHLVRRRGQEARLRCSPMKGHSHVYWYRQLPEEGLKFMVYLQKENIIDESGMPKERFSAEFPKEGPSILRIQQVVRGDSAAYFCASSPGQGDSNQPQHFGDGTRLSIL.

On this clonotype itself: The junction does not match germline at one end; this may be a read error. The rearrangement links TRBV29-1 to TRBJ1-2, with 9 bases lining up with TRBD1. Germline V gene lookup returns CDR1 SQVTM and CDR2 ANQGSEA. The CDR3 is 14 amino acids. CDR3 loop: CSVPDRGNFYDYTF. The DNA of the CDR3 is TGCAGCGTCCCGGACAGGGGAAATTTCTATGACTACACCTTC.